The entry below describes one T cell receptor beta chain. Its antigen is not known. Molecular barcoded adaptors covering alpha/delta and beta/gamma chains were used on 400 ng RNA. MiXCR, applied by TCRdb to the reads, yields one record per CDR3 protein. The repertoire holds some 40,000 distinct CDR3 sequences, 13% to 15% seen once, with around 7% in the top ten. The data stem from a study of read filtering for tumor transcriptome and immune sequencing. Study as a whole: Revised staging placed roughly 8 patients in R-ISS I, about 16 in II, six or seven in III. Whole-transcriptome libraries were prepared after DNase treatment.

Study-level results: About 82% of IR-seq clonotypes had a single read, yet these held roughly 3.3% of reads. Correlation between methods rose after single-read clonotypes were removed.

This CDR3 is 15 amino acids long. In germline, CDR1 is MDHEN, CDR2 SYDVKM. V dropped 2 bases and J dropped 2 bases, with 10 bases sitting between them. This clonotype was obtained from a donor at least 40 years old with multiple myeloma. Source material: a population of CD138-negative cells sorted from bone marrow. The chain employs TRBV28 and TRBJ1-3; D perhaps matches TRBD1 (6 bases). The CDR3 nucleotides are TGTGCCAGCAGTTTAGGCTACAGGGCTGGAAACACCATATATTTT. Translating gives CASSLGYRAGNTIYF.